The 21 T cell receptor beta chains below were found in one sample sequenced in a study of control samples from healthy donors and cancer patients. Using immunoSEQ multiplex PCR, the repertoire was profiled, and TCRdb retains in-frame clones only, with some absent. The sample contains 150,000 to 200,000 clones, approximately 92% of which appear only once. Sequenced sample: blood. The source of these receptors is a man aged 18 to 30 in good health.

This clone has more than one count but fewer than ten. The CDR3 DNA reads as TGTGCCTGGAGTAAGCGTGGGGCCGACACTGAAGCTTTCTTT. This gives the protein CAWSKRGADTEAFF. This chain uses TRBV30 with TRBJ1-1; D perhaps matches TRBD1 (5 bases). Germline V gene lookup returns CDR1 GTSNPN and CDR2 SVGIG (reference sequence). V dropped 2 bases and J dropped 3 bases, with 13 bases sitting between them. The CDR3 runs 14 residues.

The chain is built from TRBV5-1 and TRBJ2-1, with TRBD1 matching over 9 bases. Germline CDR1 SGHRS, CDR2 YFSETQ. The CDR3 spans 14 residues. V trimming: 7 bases; J trimming: 5 bases; junction bases outside the gene matches: 7. The CDR3 coding sequence is TGCGCCAGCGGGGCCGGGACAGGGAACAATGAGCAGTTCTTC. Its protein product is CASGAGTGNNEQFF.

The gene calls are TRBV10-1 and TRBJ1-4; D not resolved. V lost 11 bases and J 5 bases, leaving 15 bases between the germline ends. CDR3 length: 13 residues. CDR1 is WNHNN, CDR2 SYGVQD, per germline (reference sequence). The CDR3 coding sequence is TGCGCCCGCGGCATGGAGGGAAATGAAAAACTGTTTTTT. Translated: CARGMEGNEKLFF.

The rearrangement uses TRBV18 and TRBJ2-3; D is possibly TRBD2 (6 bases). Trimming removed 1 base from V and 3 bases from J, with 11 bases in between. Germline assignment: CDR1 KGHSH and CDR2 LQKENI. The CDR3 is 15 residues long. CDR3 protein: CASSPQAGRTDTQYF. CDR3 nucleotides: TGTGCCAGCTCACCACAGGCAGGGAGGACAGATACGCAGTATTTT.

This clone has only one observation. The chain couples TRBV6-5 to TRBJ2-7; D call uncertain. The CDR3 is 13 residues long. The germline V and J ends were trimmed by 5 bases and 5 bases, with 13 bases remaining between them. Germline CDR1 reads MNHEY; CDR2 reads SVGAGI. Written as DNA, the CDR3 is TGTGCCAGCAGTAAGACGGTCTGGGACGAGCAGTACTTC. It specifies CASSKTVWDEQYF.

This clone was observed a few times. V is TRBV7-8 and J is TRBJ1-1, with 7 bases that match TRBD1. The CDR3 loop spans 16 amino acids. V lost 5 bases to trimming and J lost 2 bases; unmatched junction nucleotides: 11. CDR1 and CDR2 from the germline V gene are SGHVS and FQNEAQ. As DNA, the CDR3 is TGTGCCAGCAGCAAGTCAGGGGGAAAGGTTAACACTGAAGCTTTCTTT. Translation: CASSKSGGKVNTEAFF.

The chain has TRBV28 and TRBJ2-4, with unresolved D. V gave up 3 bases and J gave up 5 bases, with 14 bases separating them. The length of the CDR3 is 15 residues. From germline, CDR1 is MDHEN and CDR2 SYDVKM. The CDR3 protein is CASSLGGRVQNIQYF. CDR3 DNA: TGTGCCAGCAGTTTGGGTGGAAGGGTCCAAAACATTCAGTACTTC. Based on the CDR3 plus reference TRBV28 and TRBJ2-4, the full variable domain is DVKVTQSSRYLVKRTGEKVFLECVQDMDHENMFWYRQDPGLGLRLIYFSYDVKMKEKGDIPEGYSVSREKKERFSLILESASTNQTSMYLCASSLGGRVQNIQYFGAGTRLSVL.

The chain recombines TRBV19 with TRBJ2-2, with 9 bases that match TRBD1. The CDR3 extends over 15 amino acids. The J segment lost 7 bases and the V segment lost 7 bases, leaving 10 bases of the junction unmatched. Germline CDR1 LNHDA, CDR2 SQIVND (reference sequence). The CDR3 spells CASTDGTGFVGELFF. DNA for the CDR3: TGTGCCAGTACCGACGGGACAGGGTTCGTCGGGGAGCTGTTTTTT. Combining the CDR3 with reference TRBV19 and TRBJ2-2 gives the whole variable domain DGGITQSPKYLFRKEGQNVTLSCEQNLNHDAMYWYRQDPGQGLRLIYYSQIVNDFQKGDIAEGYSVSREKKESFPLTVTSAQKNPTAFYLCASTDGTGFVGELFFGEGSRLTVL.

The V call is TRBV6-1, the J call TRBJ1-1; maybe TRBD1 (5 bases). V shed 3 bases and J shed 4 bases, with 12 bases lying between them. This CDR3 contains 14 residues. The germline V gene encodes CDR1 MNHNS and CDR2 SASEGT. The CDR3 DNA sequence: TGTGCCAGCAGTGAGTCAGGGACGACCACTGAAGCTTTCTTT. Amino acids: CASSESGTTTEAFF.

The chain uses TRBV2 and TRBJ2-6, with D possibly matching TRBD1 (5 bases). This CDR3 comprises 15 residues. Per the germline V gene, CDR1 is SNHLY and CDR2 is FYNNEI. The ends were cut back, 6 bases at V and 1 base at J, with 10 bases in the middle. In DNA form, the CDR3 reads TGTGCCAGCAGGCAGGGAAAATCTGGGGCCAACGTCCTGACTTTC. It yields the protein CASRQGKSGANVLTF.

This clone has a single count. The genes are TRBV12-3 or TRBV12-4 and TRBJ2-5; 8 nucleotides match TRBD2. The J segment lost 5 bases and the V segment lost 5 bases, leaving 4 bases of the junction unmatched. This CDR3 is built from 13 residues. The CDR3 region has the DNA TGTGCCAGCAGTCGGGAGGGTGAGGAGACCCAGTACTTC. Its translation is CASSREGEETQYF.

This clone has only one observation. The chain has TRBV5-5 and TRBJ2-3, with D possibly being TRBD1 (7 bases). There are 15 residues in the CDR3. Trimming removed 3 bases from V and 2 bases from J, with 13 bases in between. Germline CDR1 is SGHKS and CDR2 is YYEKEE (reference sequence). The CDR3 coding sequence is TGTGCCAGCAGCTCCAGGGGGGTTAACACAGATACGCAGTATTTT. It yields the protein CASSSRGVNTDTQYF.

This clone showed up just a few times. This chain joins TRBV7-3 and TRBJ2-3, with a possible D match to TRBD2 (5 bases). From germline, CDR1 is SGHTA and CDR2 FQGTGA. The germline V and J ends were trimmed by 1 base and 4 bases, with 18 bases remaining between them. This CDR3 has 17 residues. In nucleotides, the CDR3 is TGTGCCAGCAGCTTAAATCCCCCCGGAGAGGGCCCAGATACGCAGTATTTT. Protein sequence: CASSLNPPGEGPDTQYF.

This clone was seen just once. V and J are TRBV3-1 (or the pseudogene TRBV3-2) and TRBJ1-2, with no clear D. Trimming stripped 0 bases from V and 8 bases from J, with 10 bases between. CDR1 and CDR2 (germline): LGHDT, YNNKEL (reference sequence). The CDR3 contains 13 residues. The CDR3 nucleotides are TGTGCCAGCAGCCAAGAGGAAGACCCCGGCTACACCTTC. Protein sequence: CASSQEEDPGYTF.

The V gene is TRBV5-1, the J gene TRBJ1-5, with no clear D. Deletions cut 0 bases from V and 0 bases from J, with 13 bases between. The CDR3 totals 17 residues. The germline gives CDR1 SGHRS, CDR2 YFSETQ. The CDR3 loop reads CASSLEAGVNSNQPQHF. The CDR3 nucleotides are TGCGCCAGCAGCTTGGAAGCTGGAGTGAATAGCAATCAGCCCCAGCATTTT.

The chain recombines TRBV29-1 with TRBJ1-2; D remains ambiguous. Deletions cut 7 bases from V and 7 bases from J, with 16 bases between. Per the germline V gene, CDR1 is SQVTM and CDR2 is ANQGSEA. There are 12 residues in the CDR3. The CDR3 spells CSGSGPDGGYTF. CDR3 coding DNA: TGCAGCGGTAGTGGGCCCGACGGTGGCTACACCTTC.

The chain links TRBV10-3 to TRBJ2-4, with 11 bases that match TRBD1. V gave up 3 bases and J gave up 3 bases; unmatched junction bases: 4. This CDR3 is built from 16 residues. Germline CDR1 is ENHRY and CDR2 is SYGVKD. Here the CDR3 reads CAISEGQGALKNIQYF. CDR3 sequence (DNA): TGTGCCATCAGTGAAGGACAGGGGGCTCTCAAAAACATTCAGTACTTC.

This clone appeared a single time. The rearrangement joins TRBV7-9 to TRBJ2-3, with TRBD2 matching 7 bases. Trimming cost V 2 bases and J 6 bases; bases outside gene matches: 2. The CDR3 has 13 residues. Looked up from germline, CDR1 is SEHNR and CDR2 is FQNEAQ (reference sequence). The CDR3 DNA follows: TGTGCCAGCAGCTTATCCGGGGGGGATACGCAGTATTTT. Encoded protein: CASSLSGGDTQYF.

This chain connects TRBV20-1 to TRBJ1-4; D remains ambiguous. V was cut by 3 bases and J by 4 bases, with 9 bases left in between. Germline lookup yields CDR1 DFQATT and CDR2 SNEGSKA (reference sequence). The CDR3 is made up of 13 amino acids. As DNA, the CDR3 is TGCAGTGCTAGTCGTCAGAGTAATGAAAAACTGTTTTTT. It specifies CSASRQSNEKLFF.

The V call is TRBV18, the J call TRBJ2-1, with D possibly being TRBD1 (5 bases). Germline V CDR1 and CDR2: KGHSH, LQKENI. The CDR3 loop spans 14 amino acids. Trimming removed 3 bases at V and 6 bases at J, with 12 bases between. CDR3 coding DNA: TGTGCCAGCTCACCTTGGCAGGGCGTCAATGAGCAGTTCTTC. It specifies CASSPWQGVNEQFF.

This clone occurred once. The chain employs TRBV6-4 and TRBJ2-1, with TRBD2 as a possible D gene (7 bases). Trimming left V 6 bases short and J 8 bases short, with 17 bases between. Germline V gives CDR1 MRHNA, CDR2 SNTAGT. CDR3 size: 14 residues. The CDR3 DNA sequence: TGTGCCAGCAGCGTCCGATGGGGGGGCCATGAGCAGTTCTTC. It encodes CASSVRWGGHEQFF.